Below, 17 T cell receptor beta chains from the same sample are listed, as sequenced in a study of T cells expressing NK-cell markers. TCRdb reprocessed the 5' RACE reads, keeping one entry per CDR3 protein, no DNA. This listing includes more than 250,000 distinct CDR3 sequences. The sequencing sample was made of blood T cells: a sorted CD56 or NKG2C T cell subset, CD4+ or CD8+ T cells, or bulk PBMC T cells (not recorded which). These receptors originate from a young man in good health.

The chain carries TRBV20-1 and TRBJ2-7; the D call of TRBD2 rests on TCRdb alone, since no DNA is present to check it. CDR3 length equals 16 residues. Germline CDR1 is DFQATT and CDR2 is SNEGSKA (reference sequence). The CDR3 loop is CSARSGTSGRANEQYF.

The rearrangement uses TRBV20-1 and TRBJ2-3. This CDR3 comprises 12 residues. Germline V lookup: CDR1 DFQATT, CDR2 SNEGSKA (reference sequence). The CDR3 loop reads CSARDMADTQYF.

The V and J genes are TRBV25-1 and TRBJ2-7; TCRdb returns TRBD2, unconfirmable since there is no DNA. The CDR3 is 15 residues long. CDR1 MGHDK and CDR2 SYGVNS come from the germline V gene. The CDR3 sequence: CASGRTAGISYEQYF.

The V call is TRBV29-1, the J call TRBJ2-5; the D call of TRBD2 rests on TCRdb alone, since no DNA is present to check it. Germline lookup yields CDR1 SQVTM and CDR2 ANQGSEA. The length of the CDR3 is 13 residues. This CDR3 reads CSVALLVQETQYF.

The chain combines TRBV27 with TRBJ2-5; TCRdb proposes TRBD2, but this gene call is untestable without DNA. The V gene's germline CDR1 is MNHEY and CDR2 SMNVEV (reference sequence). This CDR3 is 16 amino acids long. CDR3 region: CASSMASGTLQETQYF.

The rearrangement uses TRBV6-1 and TRBJ1-1. The CDR3 has 15 amino acids. Per the germline V gene, CDR1 is MNHNS and CDR2 is SASEGT. The chain's CDR3 is CASRDRRSPNTEAFF.

The chain has TRBV5-1 and TRBJ2-3; absent DNA, TCRdb's TRBD1 call cannot be checked. The CDR3 runs to 13 residues. Germline V gene sequence: CDR1 SGHRS, CDR2 YFSETQ. The CDR3 reads CASSPITRDTQYF.

The chain uses TRBV7-2 and TRBJ2-5; no DNA is available, so the TRBD1 call from TCRdb remains unchecked. The CDR3 length is 16 residues. Germline V gene sequence: CDR1 SGHTA, CDR2 FQGNSA. CDR3 residues: CASSGRSGGGQETQYF.

This rearrangement joins TRBV5-1 to TRBJ2-1; TCRdb's assignment of TRBD2 cannot be checked, as there is no DNA. Germline V CDR1 and CDR2: SGHRS, YFSETQ. The length of the CDR3 is 14 residues. This chain's CDR3 is CATQREGPYNEQFF.

The chain combines TRBV24-1 with TRBJ2-3; TCRdb selects TRBD2, and the lack of DNA leaves this call unchecked. The CDR3 length is 14 residues. Germline CDR1 KGHDR, CDR2 SFDVKD. The CDR3 region is CATGLAGDTDTQYF.

The J gene is TRBJ2-5, the V gene TRBV5-1. The CDR3 contains 13 residues. Germline V gene data show CDR1 as SGHRS and CDR2 as YFSETQ. CDR3 amino acids: CASSREGGGTQYF.

The chain employs TRBV7-8 and TRBJ2-4. Germline V gives CDR1 SGHVS, CDR2 FQNEAQ. CDR3 length: 12 residues. The CDR3 sequence: CASSLISGIQYF.

The V call is TRBV20-1, the J call TRBJ2-5. The CDR3 spans 13 residues. CDR1 is DFQATT, CDR2 SNEGSKA, per germline (reference sequence). This CDR3 reads CSARRPVEETQYF.

The chain recombines TRBV6-2 or TRBV6-3 with TRBJ2-2; the D call of TRBD2 rests on TCRdb alone, since no DNA is present to check it. The CDR3 runs to 15 residues. Germline-derived CDR1 and CDR2 are MNHEY and SVGEGT. The CDR3 is CASKPGLGDTGELFF.

The gene calls are TRBV3-1 and TRBJ1-1. This CDR3 has 13 amino acids. The germline V gene has CDR1 LGHDT and CDR2 YNNKEL (reference sequence). This chain's CDR3 is CASKRMVNTEAFF.

The J gene is TRBJ2-1, the V gene TRBV12-3 or TRBV12-4. The CDR3 length is 12 residues. CDR3 region: CASSSVTPISFF.

V usage is TRBV19 and J usage is TRBJ2-2. The CDR3 is 15 amino acids. CDR1 and CDR2 (germline): LNHDA, SQIVND (reference sequence). The CDR3 loop reads CASSPRARIPGELFF. Combining the CDR3 with reference TRBV19 and TRBJ2-2 gives the whole variable domain DGGITQSPKYLFRKEGQNVTLSCEQNLNHDAMYWYRQDPGQGLRLIYYSQIVNDFQKGDIAEGYSVSREKKESFPLTVTSAQKNPTAFYLCASSPRARIPGELFFGEGSRLTVL.